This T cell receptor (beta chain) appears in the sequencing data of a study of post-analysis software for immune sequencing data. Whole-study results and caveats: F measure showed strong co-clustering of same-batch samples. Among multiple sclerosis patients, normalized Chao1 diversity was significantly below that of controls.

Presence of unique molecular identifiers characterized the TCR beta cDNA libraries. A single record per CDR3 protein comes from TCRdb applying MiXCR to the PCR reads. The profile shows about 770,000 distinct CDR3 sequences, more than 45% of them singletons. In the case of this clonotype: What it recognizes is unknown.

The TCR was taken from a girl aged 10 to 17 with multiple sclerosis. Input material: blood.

CDR3 residues: CASSDERPSNQPQHF. The CDR3 bases are TGTGCCAGCAGTGATGAGCGCCCCAGCAATCAGCCCCAGCATTTT. The chain employs TRBV28 and TRBJ1-5; no reliable D call. In germline, CDR1 is MDHEN, CDR2 SYDVKM. The CDR3 runs to 15 residues. Between the trimmed V and J ends, which lost 5 bases and 1 base, there was a span of 12 bases.